The rows below give T cell receptor beta chains drawn from one sample of a study of CD8 T cells in ankylosing spondylitis. TCRdb used MiXCR to reprocess the 5' RACE reads, holding one entry per CDR3 protein. The sample consists of over 400,000 distinct CDR3 sequences, roughly 26% of them appearing once. The specimen sequenced was blood, either unsorted or a sorted T cell fraction (not recorded which). The receptors originated from a male donor with ankylosing spondylitis. The CDR3 runs from the conserved cysteine through the conserved F or W. The order of the fields is V gene, J gene, D gene, clone size, CDR3 protein, CDR3 DNA. The D gene is left open where the match is weak. For some rows the clone size is stated as once, few or many, or as a class when expanded; others skip it.

TRBV7-9,TRBJ1-3,NA,many,CASSSRGNTIYF,TGTGCCAGCAGCTCCCGTGGAAACACCATATATTTT
TRBV29-1,TRBJ1-2,NA,few,CSADPGYTF,TGCAGCGCCGACCCTGGCTACACCTTC
TRBV3-1,TRBJ1-3,NA,NA,CASSQAWESGNTIYF,TGTGCCAGCAGCCAAGCCTGGGAATCTGGAAACACCATATATTTT
TRBV12-3/TRBV12-4,TRBJ1-5,NA,few,CASSFATDNQPQHF,TGTGCCAGCAGTTTCGCGACAGACAATCAGCCCCAGCATTTT
TRBV4-1,TRBJ2-5,NA,few,CASSQWGIQETQYF,TGCGCCAGCAGCCAATGGGGAATCCAAGAGACCCAGTACTTC
TRBV27,TRBJ1-4,NA,NA,CASSYTGLEKLFF,TGTGCCAGCAGCTATACAGGGTTGGAAAAACTGTTTTTT
TRBV29-1,TRBJ1-1,NA,NA,CSAPVVGNTEAFF,TGCAGCGCCCCTGTGGTGGGAAACACTGAAGCTTTCTTT
TRBV5-1,TRBJ1-1,TRBD1,NA,CASNPASAGGEAFF,TGCGCCAGCAACCCGGCCTCGGCAGGGGGTGAAGCTTTCTTT
TRBV7-2,TRBJ2-5,TRBD2,NA,CASSLSQRGLFGETQYF,TGTGCCAGCAGCTTATCTCAGCGGGGCCTATTCGGAGAGACCCAGTACTTC
TRBV4-1,TRBJ1-4,NA,NA,CASSPPSGGNEKLFF,TGCGCCAGCAGCCCCCCAAGCGGGGGAAATGAAAAACTGTTTTTT
TRBV20-1,TRBJ2-2,NA,few,CSATSGGPNTGELFF,TGCAGTGCTACCTCAGGGGGGCCTAACACCGGGGAGCTGTTTTTT
TRBV29-1,TRBJ2-5,TRBD2,NA,CSGTSGQETQYF,TGCAGCGGGACTAGCGGCCAAGAGACCCAGTACTTC
TRBV18,TRBJ2-4,TRBD2,few,CASSPRVAGAQAKNIQYF,TGTGCCAGCTCACCTAGGGTGGCGGGAGCCCAAGCCAAAAACATTCAGTACTTC
TRBV6-6,TRBJ1-1,NA,NA,CASEGPNTEAFF,TGTGCCAGCGAGGGACCGAACACTGAAGCTTTCTTT
TRBV7-8,TRBJ1-3,TRBD1,NA,CASSPRTGVGNTIYF,TGTGCCAGCAGCCCACGGACAGGGGTGGGAAACACCATATATTTT
TRBV20-1,TRBJ2-3,NA,few,CSARDVGGYSSSTDTQYF,TGCAGTGCTAGAGATGTGGGAGGTTACTCATCTAGCACAGATACGCAGTATTTT
TRBV7-9,TRBJ2-3,NA,NA,CASSLPPGSVTDTQYF,TGTGCCAGCAGCTTACCCCCGGGGTCTGTGACAGATACGCAGTATTTT
TRBV4-1,TRBJ2-7,NA,NA,CASSQEVSRNYEQYF,TGCGCCAGCAGCCAAGAAGTGAGTAGAAATTACGAGCAGTACTTC
TRBV20-1,TRBJ1-5,NA,few,CSAGTLQPQHF,TGCAGTGCTGGCACCCTTCAGCCCCAGCATTTT
TRBV12-3/TRBV12-4,TRBJ1-2,NA,few,CASSPAFGYTF,TGTGCCAGCAGTCCCGCGTTTGGCTACACCTTC
TRBV27,TRBJ2-2,NA,NA,CASSLGADTGELFF,TGTGCCAGCAGTTTGGGGGCTGACACCGGGGAGCTGTTTTTT
TRBV5-1,TRBJ2-5,TRBD2,NA,CASSLGLAGDEETQYF,TGCGCCAGCAGCTTGGGGCTAGCGGGAGACGAAGAGACCCAGTACTTC
TRBV7-8,TRBJ2-7,NA,few,CASSSTRYEQYF,TGTGCCAGCAGCTCCACACGCTACGAGCAGTACTTC
TRBV2,TRBJ2-7,TRBD2,few,CASRVSGGPVFYEQYF,TGTGCCAGCAGAGTTAGCGGGGGCCCCGTCTTCTACGAGCAGTACTTC
TRBV5-6,TRBJ1-6,TRBD1,once,CASSPQGQGADNSPLHF,TGTGCCAGCAGCCCCCAGGGGCAGGGGGCGGATAATTCACCCCTCCACTTT
TRBV6-1,TRBJ2-1,NA,NA,CASPTLSGDPHPIYNEQFF,TGTGCCAGCCCTACTCTGTCGGGAGACCCCCACCCCATTTACAATGAGCAGTTCTTC
TRBV6-1,TRBJ2-3,TRBD2,NA,CASRALSGRVGTDTQYF,TGTGCCAGCCGGGCTTTGAGCGGGAGAGTCGGAACAGATACGCAGTATTTT
TRBV24-1,TRBJ2-1,NA,NA,CATSATHHNEQFF,TGTGCCACCAGTGCAACTCACCACAATGAGCAGTTCTTC
TRBV5-1,TRBJ2-1,TRBD2,few,CASNSGTNNEQFF,TGCGCCAGCAACAGCGGGACCAACAATGAGCAGTTCTTC
TRBV7-9,TRBJ2-3,NA,NA,CASNPLVGPHTDTQYF,TGTGCCAGCAACCCCCTGGTTGGTCCACACACAGATACGCAGTATTTT
TRBV12-3/TRBV12-4,TRBJ2-2,NA,NA,CASSFGWELFF,TGTGCCAGCAGTTTTGGCTGGGAGCTGTTTTTT
TRBV7-8,TRBJ1-5,NA,NA,CASSSRSTGGNQPQHF,TGTGCCAGCAGCTCCAGGAGTACGGGTGGCAATCAGCCCCAGCATTTT
TRBV5-1,TRBJ2-7,NA,few,CASSLYSQRSSYEQYF,TGCGCCAGCAGCTTGTATTCCCAGCGGAGCTCCTACGAGCAGTACTTC
TRBV6-1,TRBJ2-1,TRBD2,NA,CASSEAVAGGGGEQFF,TGTGCCAGCAGTGAAGCGGTAGCGGGAGGTGGAGGTGAGCAGTTCTTC
TRBV24-1,TRBJ2-2,TRBD1,NA,CATSDHGQGITGELFF,TGTGCCACCAGTGATCATGGACAGGGAATCACCGGGGAGCTGTTTTTT
TRBV5-1,TRBJ2-2,TRBD2,NA,CASSGGLAGETGELFF,TGCGCCAGCAGCGGGGGACTAGCGGGAGAAACCGGGGAGCTGTTTTTT
TRBV12-3/TRBV12-4,TRBJ2-1,NA,few,CASSLRQATYNEQFF,TGTGCCAGCAGCCTTAGACAGGCAACCTACAATGAGCAGTTCTTC
TRBV15,TRBJ2-3,NA,NA,CATSRDIQSSADTQYF,TGTGCCACCAGCAGAGATATACAGTCCTCGGCAGATACGCAGTATTTT
TRBV3-1,TRBJ2-7,NA,NA,CASSQAESERQVNEQYF,TGTGCCAGCAGCCAAGCTGAGTCCGAGCGGCAGGTGAACGAGCAGTACTTC
TRBV7-9,TRBJ2-1,TRBD2,few,CASSGGAGDPYNEQFF,TGTGCCAGCAGCGGCGGAGCGGGAGACCCCTACAATGAGCAGTTCTTC
TRBV3-1,TRBJ1-1,NA,NA,CASSPPTGRGKTEAFF,TGTGCCAGCAGCCCCCCGACAGGCCGGGGGAAGACTGAAGCTTTCTTT
TRBV3-1,TRBJ2-1,NA,few,CASSQVATSYNEQFF,TGTGCCAGCAGCCAAGTAGCGACCTCCTACAATGAGCAGTTCTTC
TRBV4-1,TRBJ2-1,TRBD1,NA,CASSQDRAGTGDYNEQFF,TGCGCCAGCAGCCAAGATCGTGCCGGGACAGGGGATTACAATGAGCAGTTCTTC
TRBV20-1,TRBJ2-5,NA,few,CSATGLEETQYF,TGCAGTGCCACAGGACTCGAAGAGACCCAGTACTTC
TRBV5-1,TRBJ2-2,NA,many,CASSFDTFMDTGELFF,TGCGCCAGCAGCTTTGACACGTTCATGGACACCGGGGAGCTGTTTTTT
TRBV7-2,TRBJ2-1,NA,few,CASSRIQFSYNEQFF,TGTGCCAGCAGCCGAATACAGTTCTCCTACAATGAGCAGTTCTTC
TRBV10-3,TRBJ1-1,TRBD1,NA,CAISDPGQVNTEAFF,TGTGCCATCAGTGACCCGGGACAGGTAAACACTGAAGCTTTCTTT
TRBV11-2,TRBJ1-1,NA,few,CASSPPMNTEAFF,TGTGCCAGCAGCCCACCGATGAACACTGAAGCTTTCTTT